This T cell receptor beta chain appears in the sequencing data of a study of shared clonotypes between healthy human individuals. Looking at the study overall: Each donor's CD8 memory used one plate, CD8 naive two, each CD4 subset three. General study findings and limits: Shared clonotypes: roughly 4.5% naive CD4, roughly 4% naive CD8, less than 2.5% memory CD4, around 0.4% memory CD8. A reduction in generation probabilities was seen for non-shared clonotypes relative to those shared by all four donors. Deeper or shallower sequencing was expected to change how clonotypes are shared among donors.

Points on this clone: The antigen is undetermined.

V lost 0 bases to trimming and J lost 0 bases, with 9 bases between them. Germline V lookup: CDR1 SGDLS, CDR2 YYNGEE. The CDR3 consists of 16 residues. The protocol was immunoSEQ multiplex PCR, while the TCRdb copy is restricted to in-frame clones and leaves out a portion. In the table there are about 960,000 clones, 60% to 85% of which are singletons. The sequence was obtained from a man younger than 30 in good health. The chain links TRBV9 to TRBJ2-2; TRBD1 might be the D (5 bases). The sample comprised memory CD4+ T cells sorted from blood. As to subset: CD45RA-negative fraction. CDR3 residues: CASSVAKGPNTGELFF. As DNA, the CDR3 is TGTGCCAGCAGCGTAGCAAAGGGGCCGAACACCGGGGAGCTGTTTTTT.